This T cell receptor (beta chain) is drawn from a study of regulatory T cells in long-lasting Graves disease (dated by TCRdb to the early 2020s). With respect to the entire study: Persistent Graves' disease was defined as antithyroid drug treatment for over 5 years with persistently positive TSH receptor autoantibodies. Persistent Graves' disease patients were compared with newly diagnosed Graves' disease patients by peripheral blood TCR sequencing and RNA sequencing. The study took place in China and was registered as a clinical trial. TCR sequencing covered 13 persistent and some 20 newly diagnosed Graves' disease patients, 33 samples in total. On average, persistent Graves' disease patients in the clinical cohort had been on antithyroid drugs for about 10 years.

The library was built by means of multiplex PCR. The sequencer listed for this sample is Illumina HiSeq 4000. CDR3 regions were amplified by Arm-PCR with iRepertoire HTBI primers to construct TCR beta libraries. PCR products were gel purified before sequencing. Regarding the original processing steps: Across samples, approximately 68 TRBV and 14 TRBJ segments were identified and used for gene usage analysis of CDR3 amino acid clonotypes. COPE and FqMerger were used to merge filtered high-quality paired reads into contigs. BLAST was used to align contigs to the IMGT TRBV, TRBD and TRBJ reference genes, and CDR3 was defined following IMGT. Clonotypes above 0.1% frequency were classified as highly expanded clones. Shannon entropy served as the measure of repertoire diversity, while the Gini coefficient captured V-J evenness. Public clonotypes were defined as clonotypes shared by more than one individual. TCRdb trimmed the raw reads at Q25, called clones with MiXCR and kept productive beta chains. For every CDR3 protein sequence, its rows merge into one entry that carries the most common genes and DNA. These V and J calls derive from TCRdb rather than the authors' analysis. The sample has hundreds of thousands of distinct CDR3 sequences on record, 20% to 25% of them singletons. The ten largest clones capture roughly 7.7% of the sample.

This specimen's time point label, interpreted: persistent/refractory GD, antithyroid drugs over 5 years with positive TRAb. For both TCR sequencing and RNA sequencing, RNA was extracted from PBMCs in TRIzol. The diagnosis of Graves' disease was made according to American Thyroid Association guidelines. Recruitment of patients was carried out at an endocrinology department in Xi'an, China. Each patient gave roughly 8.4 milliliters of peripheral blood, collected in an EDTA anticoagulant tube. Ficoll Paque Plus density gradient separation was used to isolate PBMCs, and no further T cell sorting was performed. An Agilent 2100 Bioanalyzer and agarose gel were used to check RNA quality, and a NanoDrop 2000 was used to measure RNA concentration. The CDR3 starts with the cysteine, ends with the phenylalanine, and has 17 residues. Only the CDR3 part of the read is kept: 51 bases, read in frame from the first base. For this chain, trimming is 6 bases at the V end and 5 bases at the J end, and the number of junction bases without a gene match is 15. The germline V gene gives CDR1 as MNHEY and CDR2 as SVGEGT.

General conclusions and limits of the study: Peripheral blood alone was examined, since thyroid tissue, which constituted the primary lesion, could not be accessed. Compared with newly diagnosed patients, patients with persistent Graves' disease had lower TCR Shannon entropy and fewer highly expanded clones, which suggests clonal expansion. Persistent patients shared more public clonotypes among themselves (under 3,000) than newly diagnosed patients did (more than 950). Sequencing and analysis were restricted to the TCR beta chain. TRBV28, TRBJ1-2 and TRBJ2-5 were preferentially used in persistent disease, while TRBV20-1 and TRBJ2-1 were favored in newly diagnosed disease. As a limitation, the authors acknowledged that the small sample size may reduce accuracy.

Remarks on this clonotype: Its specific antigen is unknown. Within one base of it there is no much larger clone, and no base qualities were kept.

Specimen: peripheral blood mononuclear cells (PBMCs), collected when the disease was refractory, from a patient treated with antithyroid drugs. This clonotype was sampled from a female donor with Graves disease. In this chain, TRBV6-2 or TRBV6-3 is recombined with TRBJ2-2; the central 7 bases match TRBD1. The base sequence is TGTGCCAGCAGCCCACGAAGGGCAGGGGGTAAAACCGGGGAGCTGTTTTTT. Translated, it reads CASSPRRAGGKTGELFF.